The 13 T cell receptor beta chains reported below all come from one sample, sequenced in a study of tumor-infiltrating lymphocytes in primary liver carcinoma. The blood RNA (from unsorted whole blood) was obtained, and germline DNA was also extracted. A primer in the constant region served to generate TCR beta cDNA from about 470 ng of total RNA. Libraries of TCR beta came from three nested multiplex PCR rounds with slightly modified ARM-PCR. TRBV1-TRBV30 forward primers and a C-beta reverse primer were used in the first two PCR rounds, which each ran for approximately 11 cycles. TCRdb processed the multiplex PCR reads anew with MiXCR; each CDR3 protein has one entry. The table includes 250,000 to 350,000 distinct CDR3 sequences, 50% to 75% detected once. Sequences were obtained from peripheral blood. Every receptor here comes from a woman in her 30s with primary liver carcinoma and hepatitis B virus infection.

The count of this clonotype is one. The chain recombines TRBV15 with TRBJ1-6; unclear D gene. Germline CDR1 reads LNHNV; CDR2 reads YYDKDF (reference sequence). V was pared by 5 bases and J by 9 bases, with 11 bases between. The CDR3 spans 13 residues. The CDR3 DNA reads TGTGCCACCAGCCAACAGCGAGGTTCACCCCTCCACTTT. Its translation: CATSQQRGSPLHF.

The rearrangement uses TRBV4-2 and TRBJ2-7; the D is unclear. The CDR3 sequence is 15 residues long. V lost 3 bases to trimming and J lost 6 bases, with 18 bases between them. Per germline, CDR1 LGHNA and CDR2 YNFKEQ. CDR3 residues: CASSQDLRQSCEQYF. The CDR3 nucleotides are TGTGCCAGCAGCCAGGATTTAAGGCAGAGCTGCGAGCAGTACTTC.

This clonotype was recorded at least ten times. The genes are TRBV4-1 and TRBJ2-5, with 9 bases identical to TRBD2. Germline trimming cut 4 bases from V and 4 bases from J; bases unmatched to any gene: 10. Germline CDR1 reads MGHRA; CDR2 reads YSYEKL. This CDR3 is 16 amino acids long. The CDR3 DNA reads TGCGCCAGCAGCCGAGGCGGGGGGGGAACGTCAGAGACCCAGTACTTC. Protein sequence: CASSRGGGGTSETQYF.

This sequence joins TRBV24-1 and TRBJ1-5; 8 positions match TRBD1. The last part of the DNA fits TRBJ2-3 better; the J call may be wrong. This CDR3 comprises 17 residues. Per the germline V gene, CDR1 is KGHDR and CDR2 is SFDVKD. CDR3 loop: CATSDSRRGQVNQPQYF. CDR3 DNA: TGTGCCACCAGTGATTCCCGACGGGGACAGGTTAATCAGCCCCAGTATTTT.

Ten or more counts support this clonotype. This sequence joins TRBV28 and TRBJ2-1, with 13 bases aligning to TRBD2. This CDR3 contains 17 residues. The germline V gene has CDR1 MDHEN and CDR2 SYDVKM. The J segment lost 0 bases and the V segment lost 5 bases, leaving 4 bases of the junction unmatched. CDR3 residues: CASSQWTSGSSYNEQFF. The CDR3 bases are TGTGCCAGCAGTCAGTGGACTAGCGGGAGCTCCTACAATGAGCAGTTCTTC.

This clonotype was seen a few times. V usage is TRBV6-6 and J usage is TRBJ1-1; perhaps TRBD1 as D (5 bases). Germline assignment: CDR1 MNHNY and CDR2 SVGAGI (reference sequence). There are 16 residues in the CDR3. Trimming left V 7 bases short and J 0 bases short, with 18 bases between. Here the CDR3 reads CASIRNPGQVNTEAFF. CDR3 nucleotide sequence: TGTGCCAGCATTCGAAACCCGGGGCAGGTGAACACTGAAGCTTTCTTT.

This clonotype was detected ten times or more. CDR3 sequence reads: CASSEARSSYNSPLHF. Here the CDR3 DNA reads TGTGCCAGCAGTGAAGCGAGGAGCTCCTATAATTCACCCCTCCACTTT. The chain combines TRBV6-1 with TRBJ1-6; D call uncertain. The V and J ends lost 0 bases and 0 bases respectively, with 6 bases between them. The CDR3 has 16 amino acids. Per the germline V gene, CDR1 is MNHNS and CDR2 is SASEGT.

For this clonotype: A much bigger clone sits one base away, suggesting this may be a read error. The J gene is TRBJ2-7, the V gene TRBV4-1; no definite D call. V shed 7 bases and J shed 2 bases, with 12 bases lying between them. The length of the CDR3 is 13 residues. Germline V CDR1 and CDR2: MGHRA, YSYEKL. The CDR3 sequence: CASTVSRTYEQYF. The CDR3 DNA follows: TGCGCCAGCACCGTCTCCAGAACCTACGAGCAGTACTTC.

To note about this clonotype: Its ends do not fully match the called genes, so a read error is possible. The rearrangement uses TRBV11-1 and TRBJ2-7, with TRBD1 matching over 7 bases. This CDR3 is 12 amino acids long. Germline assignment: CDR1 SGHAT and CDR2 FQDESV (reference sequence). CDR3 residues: CVSSLDRDGQYF. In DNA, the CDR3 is TGTGTCAGCAGCCTTGACAGGGACGGGCAGTACTTC.

The CDR3 sequence: CSVVPLGQGVETQYF. The CDR3 DNA reads TGCAGCGTTGTCCCGTTGGGGCAGGGAGTAGAGACCCAGTACTTC. This chain joins TRBV29-1 and TRBJ2-5; tentatively, D is TRBD1 or TRBD2 (5 bases each). With 4 bases removed from V and 4 bases from J, the gap between germline ends came to 19 bases. Germline CDR1 SQVTM, CDR2 ANQGSEA. The CDR3 has 15 amino acids.

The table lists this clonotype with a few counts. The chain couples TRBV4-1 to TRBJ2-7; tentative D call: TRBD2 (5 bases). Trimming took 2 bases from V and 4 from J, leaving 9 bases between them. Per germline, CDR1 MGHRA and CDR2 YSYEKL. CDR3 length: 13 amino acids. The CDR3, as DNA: TGCGCCAGCAGCCAAAGGGAGAGGTACGAGCAGTACTTC. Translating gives CASSQRERYEQYF.

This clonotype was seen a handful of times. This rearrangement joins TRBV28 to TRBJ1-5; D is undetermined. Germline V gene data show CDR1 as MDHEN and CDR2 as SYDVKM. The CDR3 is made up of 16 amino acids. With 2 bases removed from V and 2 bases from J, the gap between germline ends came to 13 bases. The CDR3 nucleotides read TGTGCCAGCAGTTTACTCGGAATAAGGGGCAATCAGCCCCAGCATTTT. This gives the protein CASSLLGIRGNQPQHF.

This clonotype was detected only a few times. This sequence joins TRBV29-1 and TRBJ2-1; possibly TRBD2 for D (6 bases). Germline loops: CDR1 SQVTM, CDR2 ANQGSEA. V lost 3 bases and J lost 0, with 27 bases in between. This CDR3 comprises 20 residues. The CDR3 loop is CSVESYIGLATRSSYNEQFF. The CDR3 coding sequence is TGCAGCGTTGAGAGTTATATAGGGCTAGCGACCAGGAGCTCCTACAATGAGCAGTTCTTC.